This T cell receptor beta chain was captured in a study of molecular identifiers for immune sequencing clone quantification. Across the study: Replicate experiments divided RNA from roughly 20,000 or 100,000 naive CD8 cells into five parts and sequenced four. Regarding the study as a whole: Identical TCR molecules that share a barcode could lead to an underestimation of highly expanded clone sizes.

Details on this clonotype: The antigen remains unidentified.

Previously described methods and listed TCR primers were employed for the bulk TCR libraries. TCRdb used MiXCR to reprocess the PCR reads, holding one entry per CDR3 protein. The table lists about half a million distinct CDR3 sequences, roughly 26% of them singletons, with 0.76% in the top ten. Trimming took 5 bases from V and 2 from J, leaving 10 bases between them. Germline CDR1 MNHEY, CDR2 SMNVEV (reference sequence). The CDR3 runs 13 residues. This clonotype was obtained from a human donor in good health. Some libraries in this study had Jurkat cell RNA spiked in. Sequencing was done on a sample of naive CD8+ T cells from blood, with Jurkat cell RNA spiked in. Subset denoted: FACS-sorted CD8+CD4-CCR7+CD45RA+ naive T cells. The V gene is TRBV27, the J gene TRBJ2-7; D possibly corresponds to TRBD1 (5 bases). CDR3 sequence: CASSPQGPYEQYF. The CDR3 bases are TGTGCCAGCAGTCCTCAGGGTCCCTACGAGCAGTACTTC.